This T cell receptor (beta chain) appears in the sequencing data of a study of CD8+ T cells in alopecia areata. V lost 0 bases to trimming and J lost 5 bases; unmatched junction nucleotides: 6. CDR1 and CDR2 (germline): SGDLS, YYNGEE. This CDR3 is 15 amino acids long. As the sequencing template, cDNA was produced by extracting RNA and reverse transcribing it. Clones were sequenced by immunoSEQ multiplex PCR, and TCRdb holds only the in-frame ones, with some missing. The repertoire includes under 150,000 clones, less than 60% of them detected once, and 3% to 4% sits in the top ten. Treatment here: oral pan-JAK inhibitor, 5-10 mg twice daily. Peripheral blood samples and lesional scalp punch biopsies were obtained from alopecia areata patients.

The chain joins TRBV9 to TRBJ2-5; 8 nucleotides align to TRBD1. Sequenced material: CD4+ T cells sorted from blood, taken at week 24, from a patient treated with tofacitinib. This TCR came from a human donor with alopecia areata. CDR3 DNA: TGTGCCAGCAGCGTAGCCGGGACAGGCCGGGAGACCCAGTACTTC. Translated, it gives CASSVAGTGRETQYF.